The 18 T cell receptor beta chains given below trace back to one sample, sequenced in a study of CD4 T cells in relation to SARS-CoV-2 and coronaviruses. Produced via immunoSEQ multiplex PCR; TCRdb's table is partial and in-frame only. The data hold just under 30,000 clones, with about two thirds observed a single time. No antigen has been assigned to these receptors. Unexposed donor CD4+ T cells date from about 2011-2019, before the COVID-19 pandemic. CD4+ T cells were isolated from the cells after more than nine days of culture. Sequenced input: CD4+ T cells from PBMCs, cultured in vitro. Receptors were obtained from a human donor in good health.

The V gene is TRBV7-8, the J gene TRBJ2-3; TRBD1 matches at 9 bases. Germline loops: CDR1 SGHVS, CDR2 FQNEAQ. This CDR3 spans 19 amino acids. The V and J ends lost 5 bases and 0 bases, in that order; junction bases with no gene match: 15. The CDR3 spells CASSPIGTGYISSTDTQYF. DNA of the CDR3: TGTGCCAGCAGCCCAATTGGGACAGGGTACATTTCTAGCACAGATACGCAGTATTTT.

For the CDR3, the DNA is TGTGCCAGCAGCGGCGGGGGGTTCCCCCATGGCTACACCTTC. Its translation is CASSGGGFPHGYTF. The chain combines TRBV5-6 with TRBJ1-2, with D perhaps matching TRBD1 (5 bases). The germline V and J ends were trimmed by 4 bases and 6 bases, with 16 bases remaining between them. This CDR3 contains 14 residues. CDR1 is SGHDT, CDR2 YYEEEE, per germline.

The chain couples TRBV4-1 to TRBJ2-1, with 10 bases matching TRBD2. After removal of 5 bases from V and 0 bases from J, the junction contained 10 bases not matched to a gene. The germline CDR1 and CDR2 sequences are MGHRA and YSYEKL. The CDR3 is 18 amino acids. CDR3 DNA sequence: TGCGCCAGCAGCTCATCTCCAGCGGGGGGGAGCTCCTACAATGAGCAGTTCTTC. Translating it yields CASSSSPAGGSSYNEQFF.

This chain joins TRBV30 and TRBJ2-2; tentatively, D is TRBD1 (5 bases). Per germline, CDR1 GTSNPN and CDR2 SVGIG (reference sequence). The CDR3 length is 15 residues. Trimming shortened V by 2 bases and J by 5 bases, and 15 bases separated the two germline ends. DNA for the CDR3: TGTGCCTGGAGTCAGGGTGGTTACGGGACCGGGGAGCTGTTTTTT. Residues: CAWSQGGYGTGELFF. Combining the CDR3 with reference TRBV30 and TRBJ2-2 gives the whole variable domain SQTIHQWPATLVQPVGSPLSLECTVEGTSNPNLYWYRQAAGRGLQLLFYSVGIGQISSEVPQNLSASRPQDRQFILSSKKLLLSDSGFYLCAWSQGGYGTGELFFGEGSRLTVL.

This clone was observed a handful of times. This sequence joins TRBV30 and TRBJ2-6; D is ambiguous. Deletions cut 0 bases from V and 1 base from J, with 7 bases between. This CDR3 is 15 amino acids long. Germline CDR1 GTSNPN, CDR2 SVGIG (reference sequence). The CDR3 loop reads CAWSVLPSGANVLTF. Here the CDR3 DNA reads TGTGCCTGGAGTGTATTGCCTTCTGGGGCCAACGTCCTGACTTTC.

The CDR3 is CASSQDWGLMNTEAFF. CDR3 sequence (DNA): TGCGCCAGCAGCCAAGATTGGGGGCTGATGAACACTGAAGCTTTCTTT. V usage is TRBV4-3 and J usage is TRBJ1-1; D possibly corresponds to TRBD1 (6 bases). This CDR3 has 16 amino acids. From germline, CDR1 is LGHNA and CDR2 YSLEER. V was trimmed by 0 bases and J by 0 bases, leaving 11 bases between them.

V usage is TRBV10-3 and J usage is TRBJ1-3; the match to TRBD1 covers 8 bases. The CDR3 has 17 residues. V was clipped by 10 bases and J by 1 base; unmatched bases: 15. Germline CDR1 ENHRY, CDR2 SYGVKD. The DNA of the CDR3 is TGTGCCACCACCCTAGATCGACAGGGGCTTTCTGGAAACACCATATATTTT. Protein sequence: CATTLDRQGLSGNTIYF.

The CDR3 protein is CASSPRAFLSADTQYF. The CDR3 DNA follows: TGTGCCAGCAGTCCCCGAGCTTTTCTCTCAGCAGATACGCAGTATTTT. The chain recombines TRBV6-2 or TRBV6-3 with TRBJ2-3; D unresolved. V was trimmed by 5 bases and J by 4 bases, leaving 19 bases between them. CDR3 length: 16 amino acids. Germline CDR1 is MNHEY and CDR2 is SVGEGT.

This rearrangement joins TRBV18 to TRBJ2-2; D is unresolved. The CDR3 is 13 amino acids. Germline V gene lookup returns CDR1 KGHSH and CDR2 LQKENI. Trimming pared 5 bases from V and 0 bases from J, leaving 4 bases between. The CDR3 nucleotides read TGTGCCAGCTCAGGCCCGAACACCGGGGAGCTGTTTTTT. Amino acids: CASSGPNTGELFF.

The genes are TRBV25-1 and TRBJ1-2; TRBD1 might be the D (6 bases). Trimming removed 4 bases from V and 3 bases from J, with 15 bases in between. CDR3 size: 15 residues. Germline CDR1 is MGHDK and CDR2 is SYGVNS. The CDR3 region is CASSASWTAHYGYTF. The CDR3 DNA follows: TGTGCCAGCAGTGCCTCTTGGACAGCCCACTATGGCTACACCTTC.

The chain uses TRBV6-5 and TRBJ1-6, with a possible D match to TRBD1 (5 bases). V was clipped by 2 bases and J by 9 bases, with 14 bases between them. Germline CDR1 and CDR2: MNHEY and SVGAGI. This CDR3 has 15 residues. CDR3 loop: CASSYRVEGTSPLHF. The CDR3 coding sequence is TGTGCCAGCAGTTACAGGGTGGAGGGGACTTCACCCCTCCACTTT.

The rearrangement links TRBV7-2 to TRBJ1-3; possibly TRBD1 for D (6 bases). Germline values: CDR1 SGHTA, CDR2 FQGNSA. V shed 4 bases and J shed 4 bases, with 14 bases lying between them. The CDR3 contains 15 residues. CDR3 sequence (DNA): TGTGCCAGCAGCTCCTACAGGGAGTCGGGAAACACCATATATTTT. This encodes CASSSYRESGNTIYF.

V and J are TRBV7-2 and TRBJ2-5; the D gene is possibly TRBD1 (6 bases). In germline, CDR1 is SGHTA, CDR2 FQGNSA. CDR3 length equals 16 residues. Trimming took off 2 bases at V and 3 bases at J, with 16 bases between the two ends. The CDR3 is CASSLKSWGREETQYF. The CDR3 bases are TGTGCCAGCAGCTTAAAGTCTTGGGGGCGAGAAGAGACCCAGTACTTC. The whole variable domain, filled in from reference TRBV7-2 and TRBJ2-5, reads GAGVSQSPSNKVTEKGKDVELRCDPISGHTALYWYRQSLGQGLEFLIYFQGNSAPDKSGLPSDRFSAERTGGSVSTLTIQRTQQEDSAVYLCASSLKSWGREETQYFGPGTRLLVL.

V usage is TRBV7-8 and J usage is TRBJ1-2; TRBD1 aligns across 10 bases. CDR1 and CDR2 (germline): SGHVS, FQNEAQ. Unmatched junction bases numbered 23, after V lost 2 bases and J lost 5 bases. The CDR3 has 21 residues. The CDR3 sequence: CASSLRPRPESRQGARYGYTF. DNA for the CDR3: TGTGCCAGCAGCTTACGGCCCCGGCCGGAGTCTCGACAGGGGGCTAGGTATGGCTACACCTTC.

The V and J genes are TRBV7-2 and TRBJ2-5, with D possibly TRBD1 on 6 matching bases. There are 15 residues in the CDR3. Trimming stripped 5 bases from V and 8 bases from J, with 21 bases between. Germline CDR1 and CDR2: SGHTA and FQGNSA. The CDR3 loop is CASSTPYRVWGTQYF. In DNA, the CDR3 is TGTGCCAGCAGCACCCCGTACAGGGTCTGGGGAACCCAGTACTTC.

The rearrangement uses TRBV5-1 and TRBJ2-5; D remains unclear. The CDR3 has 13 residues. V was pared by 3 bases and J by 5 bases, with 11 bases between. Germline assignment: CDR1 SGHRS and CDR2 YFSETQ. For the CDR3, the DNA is TGCGCCAGCAGCTCCCACACGGCGGAGACCCAGTACTTC. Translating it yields CASSSHTAETQYF.

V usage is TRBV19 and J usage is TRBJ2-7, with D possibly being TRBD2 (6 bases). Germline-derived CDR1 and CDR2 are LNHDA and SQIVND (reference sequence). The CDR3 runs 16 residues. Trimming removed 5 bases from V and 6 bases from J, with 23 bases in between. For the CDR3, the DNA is TGTGCCAGTAGTCCCTCTCAGTCGCGGGGCTGGGGCGAGCAGTACTTC. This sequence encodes CASSPSQSRGWGEQYF.

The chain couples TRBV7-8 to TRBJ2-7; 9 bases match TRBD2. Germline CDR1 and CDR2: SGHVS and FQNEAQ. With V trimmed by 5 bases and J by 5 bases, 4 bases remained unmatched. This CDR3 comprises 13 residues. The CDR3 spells CASSIGLANEQYF. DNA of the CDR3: TGTGCCAGCAGCATAGGACTAGCGAACGAGCAGTACTTC.